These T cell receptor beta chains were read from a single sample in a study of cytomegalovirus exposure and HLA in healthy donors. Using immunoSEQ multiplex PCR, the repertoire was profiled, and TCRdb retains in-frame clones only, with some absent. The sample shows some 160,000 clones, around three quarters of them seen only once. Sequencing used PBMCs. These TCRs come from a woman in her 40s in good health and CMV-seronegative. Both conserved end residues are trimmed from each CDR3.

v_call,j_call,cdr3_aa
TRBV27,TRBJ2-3,ASSFLSDRGVRGTDTQY
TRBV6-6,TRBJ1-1,ASSFREGVNTEAF
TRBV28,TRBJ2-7,ASNWGRSEQY
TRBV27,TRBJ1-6,ASSPDRHSYNSPLH
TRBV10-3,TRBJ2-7,AIQERDAGAEQY
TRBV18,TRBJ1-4,ASSPLGATNEKLF
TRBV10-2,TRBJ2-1,ASIPVSSGAYNEQF
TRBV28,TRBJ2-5,AAGASFQETQY
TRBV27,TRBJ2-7,ASSPTPGGRYEQY
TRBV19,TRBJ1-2,ASSLRQRNYGYT
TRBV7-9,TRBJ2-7,ASSPGVKGSYEQY
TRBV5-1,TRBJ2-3,ASSFGTSLPDTQY
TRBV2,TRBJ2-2,ASRSENTGELF
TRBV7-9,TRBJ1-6,ASSLGGTGGAQPPLH
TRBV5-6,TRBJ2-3,ASSLGVGGGSTDTQY
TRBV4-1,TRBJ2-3,ASSQGAPRGLTDTQY
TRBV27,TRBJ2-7,ASSRDGQTYEQY
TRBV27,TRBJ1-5,ASSPQDSQPQH
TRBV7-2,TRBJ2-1,ASRTSGGANEQF
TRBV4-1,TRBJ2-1,ASSQGLAGQPISF
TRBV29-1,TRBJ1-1,SVVRGTGVSEAF
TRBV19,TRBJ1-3,ASVDRALSGNTIY
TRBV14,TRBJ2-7,ASSPKDPTGDPYEQY
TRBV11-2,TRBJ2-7,ASSLVSSGQY
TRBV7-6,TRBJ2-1,ASSLLAPNEQF
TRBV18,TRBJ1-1,ASSRRDRGSLNTEAF
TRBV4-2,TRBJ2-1,ASSFAGGYEQF
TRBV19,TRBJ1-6,ASSPLGGSPLH
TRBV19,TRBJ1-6,ASKEGNNSPLH
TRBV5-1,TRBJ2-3,ASSPLSGGAVDTQY
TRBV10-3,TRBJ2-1,AITELAGAHEQF
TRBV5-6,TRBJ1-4,ASKLRGVGEKLF
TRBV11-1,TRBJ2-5,ASSLAAGQETQY
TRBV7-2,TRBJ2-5,ASSLIRDRGPGQETQY
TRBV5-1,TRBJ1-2,ASSLQTGPGYT
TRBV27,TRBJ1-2,ASSPGGATFLYGYT
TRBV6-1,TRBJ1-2,ASSDGTASLYGYT
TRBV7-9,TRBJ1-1,ASSLRPGGRNTEAF
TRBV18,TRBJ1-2,ASSPGGGDYGYT
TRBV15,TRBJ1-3,ATSIDRVTGNTIY
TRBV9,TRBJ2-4,ASSTHGSEKNIQY
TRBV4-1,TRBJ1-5,ASSQEPEMRPGSQPQH
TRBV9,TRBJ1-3,ASSVNWQVSGNTIY
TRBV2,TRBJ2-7,ASGAGGAGGTYEQY
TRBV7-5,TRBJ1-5,VRSETTDCSNQPQH
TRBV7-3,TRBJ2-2,ASSTRVAGTGELF
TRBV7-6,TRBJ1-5,ATGTGGRVPQH
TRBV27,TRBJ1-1,ASSFTQGKAF
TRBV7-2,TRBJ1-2,ASSLGTARRYGYT